The 28 T cell receptor beta chains below come from one sample, sequenced in a study of beta chain features in type 1 diabetes. No antigens are known for them. General study findings and limits: All four CD4+ subsets of Type 1 diabetes patients contained TCRB CDR3s that were moderately but significantly shorter.

Expressed TCRB transcripts were sequenced, since all the RNA that had been isolated was reverse transcribed. Here immunoSEQ multiplex PCR was the method, and the copy in TCRdb shows in-frame clones only, minus some. The table includes under 400,000 clones, roughly 12% detected once. Specimen: naive CD4+ T cells from blood. The receptors were sampled from a woman aged 18 to 35 with type 1 diabetes.

Comment on this clone: Other DNA sequences in the sample encode the same CDR3. The chain employs TRBV5-1 and TRBJ2-3; no definite D call. Trimming pared 0 bases from V and 2 bases from J, leaving 7 bases between. This CDR3 has 14 amino acids. The germline V gene encodes CDR1 SGHRS and CDR2 YFSETQ. CDR3 coding DNA: TGCGCCAGCAGCTTGGCCGGTATCACAGATACGCAGTATTTT. It codes for CASSLAGITDTQYF.

This clone was picked up a small number of times. V gene TRBV18 combines with J gene TRBJ2-3, with D uncertain. This CDR3 is built from 15 residues. The V end was cut by 1 base, the J end by 2 bases, with 10 bases between. The germline CDR1 and CDR2 sequences are KGHSH and LQKENI. CDR3 DNA: TGTGCCAGCTCACCACGTTTTCCAAACACAGATACGCAGTATTTT. Translating it yields CASSPRFPNTDTQYF.

This clone was seen a few times. This CDR3 reads CASSRQGKGETQYF. The CDR3 region has the DNA TGTGCCAGCAGCCGACAGGGTAAAGGAGAGACCCAGTACTTC. The rearrangement uses TRBV21-1 and TRBJ2-5; TRBD1, the D gene given by the table, was not confirmed from the DNA. TRBV21-1 is termed a pseudogene. The CDR3 sequence is 14 residues long.

This clone turned up a few times. This chain uses TRBV13 with TRBJ2-7; 8 bases agree with TRBD2. V gave up 2 bases and J gave up 2 bases; unmatched junction bases: 8. Germline V gene data show CDR1 as PRHDT and CDR2 as FYEKMQ (reference sequence). The CDR3 is 16 residues long. CDR3 DNA: TGTGCCAGCAGCTTATCCCCTAGCGGGCTAACCTACGAGCAGTACTTC. It translates to CASSLSPSGLTYEQYF.

The rearrangement links TRBV18 to TRBJ1-1; tentatively, D is TRBD1 (5 bases). This CDR3 spans 15 amino acids. V dropped 3 bases and J dropped 0 bases, with 11 bases sitting between them. Germline lookup yields CDR1 KGHSH and CDR2 LQKENI. The CDR3 is CASSPPSRVNTEAFF. For the CDR3, the DNA is TGTGCCAGCTCACCCCCGTCCAGGGTGAACACTGAAGCTTTCTTT.

The chain is built from TRBV11-2 and TRBJ2-5; 11 nucleotides match TRBD2. The CDR3 length is 16 residues. The junction had 8 bases not matched to a gene; V was cut back by 3 bases and J by 5 bases. Germline V gene sequence: CDR1 SGHAT, CDR2 FQNNGV. The CDR3 nucleotides are TGTGCCAGCAGCTTCCGTAGCGGGGGGGCCTGGGAGACCCAGTACTTC. It encodes CASSFRSGGAWETQYF.

Written as DNA, the CDR3 is TGTGCCAGCAGCCGTGTCGGGAGCGCCCGTAAGACAGATACGCAGTATTTT. Amino acid sequence: CASSRVGSARKTDTQYF. J is TRBJ2-3 and V is TRBV7-2; D is possibly TRBD2 (6 bases). The CDR3 sequence is 17 residues long. Looked up from germline, CDR1 is SGHTA and CDR2 is FQGNSA. The V end was cut by 5 bases, the J end by 3 bases, with 21 bases between.

This clone was found a few times. This chain joins TRBV30 and TRBJ2-7; possible D gene TRBD1, 6 bases. The CDR3 length is 14 residues. Trimming pared 0 bases from V and 3 bases from J, leaving 12 bases between. Germline CDR1 reads GTSNPN; CDR2 reads SVGIG (reference sequence). CDR3 protein: CAWSVQGGYYEQYF. The CDR3 nucleotides are TGTGCCTGGAGTGTACAGGGTGGCTACTACGAGCAGTACTTC.

This chain uses TRBV9 with TRBJ2-4; TRBD1 might be the D (5 bases). This CDR3 region has 15 residues. Trimming took off 3 bases at V and 3 bases at J, with 13 bases between the two ends. Germline V CDR1 and CDR2: SGDLS, YYNGEE. The CDR3 loop is CASSGLREGKNIQYF. The CDR3 bases are TGTGCCAGCAGCGGCCTCAGGGAAGGCAAAAACATTCAGTACTTC.

The chain links TRBV11-2 to TRBJ1-5, with TRBD1 identical over 7 bases. CDR3 length: 13 amino acids. V shed 5 bases and J 11 bases; nucleotides not matched to a gene: 9. Germline CDR1 reads SGHAT; CDR2 reads FQNNGV. CDR3 region: CASSREGQGAQHF. The CDR3 nucleotides are TGTGCCAGCAGCCGCGAGGGGCAGGGGGCCCAGCATTTT.

This clone appeared a few times. This chain joins TRBV7-9 and TRBJ2-3; possibly TRBD2 for D (5 bases). The CDR3 has 14 amino acids. Looked up from germline, CDR1 is SEHNR and CDR2 is FQNEAQ (reference sequence). V shed 5 bases and J shed 8 bases, with 17 bases lying between them. The CDR3 here is CASSTRTRTRTQYF. The CDR3 DNA reads TGTGCCAGCAGCACCCGGACTCGCACACGTACGCAGTATTTT.

The chain recombines TRBV7-9 with TRBJ2-1, with 8 bases identical to TRBD2. This CDR3 spans 13 amino acids. Germline values: CDR1 SEHNR, CDR2 FQNEAQ (reference sequence). V trimming: 1 base; J trimming: 10 bases; junction bases outside the gene matches: 3. The CDR3 sequence: CASSLGGGSEQFF. CDR3 nucleotides: TGTGCCAGCAGCTTAGGCGGGGGGAGCGAGCAGTTCTTC. Looking up the rest from reference TRBV7-9 and TRBJ2-1 gives the full variable domain: DTGVSQNPRHKITKRGQNVTFRCDPISEHNRLYWYRQTLGQGPEFLTYFQNEAQLEKSRLLSDRFSAERPKGSFSTLEIQRTEQGDSAMYLCASSLGGGSEQFFGPGTRLTVL.

This CDR3 reads CASRQGDGTGEYEQYF. CDR3 in DNA: TGCGCCAGCAGGCAGGGGGACGGGACAGGGGAGTACGAGCAGTACTTC. The V and J genes are TRBV4-1 and TRBJ2-7; 10 bases agree with TRBD1. Unmatched junction bases numbered 12, after V lost 6 bases and J lost 4 bases. The CDR3 runs 16 residues. CDR1 is MGHRA and CDR2 is YSYEKL in the germline V gene.

A word on this clone: Other DNA sequences of this sample code for an identical CDR3. This rearrangement joins TRBV18 to TRBJ1-5; D is ambiguous. The length of the CDR3 is 13 residues. With 6 bases removed from V and 4 bases from J, the gap between germline ends came to 10 bases. Germline V gene sequence: CDR1 KGHSH, CDR2 LQKENI. The CDR3 is CASSPQENQPQHF. DNA for the CDR3: TGTGCCAGCTCGCCTCAGGAAAATCAGCCCCAGCATTTT.

This clone turned up a few times. J is TRBJ1-5 and V is TRBV19, with D possibly matching TRBD1 (6 bases). This CDR3 has 15 residues. V dropped 8 bases and J dropped 1 base, with 15 bases sitting between them. Germline CDR1 and CDR2: LNHDA and SQIVND (reference sequence). The CDR3 reads CASSQGLSSNQPQHF. CDR3 DNA sequence: TGTGCCAGTTCACAGGGTCTTTCGAGCAATCAGCCCCAGCATTTT.

This clone was counted between two and nine times. The same CDR3 is also encoded by other DNA sequences in this sample. The V gene is TRBV5-1, the J gene TRBJ2-2; no reliable D call. Trimming left V 0 bases short and J 5 bases short, with 5 bases between. The germline gives CDR1 SGHRS, CDR2 YFSETQ. This CDR3 is 13 amino acids long. CDR3: CASSLERTGELFF. The CDR3 nucleotides are TGCGCCAGCAGCTTGGAACGGACCGGGGAGCTGTTTTTT.

This clone was detected a few times. This chain links TRBV28 with TRBJ2-7; D gene uncertain. Between the trimmed V and J ends, which lost 5 bases and 6 bases, there was a span of 8 bases. Germline V CDR1 and CDR2: MDHEN, SYDVKM. The CDR3 length is 11 residues. CDR3 in DNA: TGTGCCAGCAGTCGCCCTACCGAGCAGTACTTC. This sequence encodes CASSRPTEQYF.

This clone was detected a few times. The J gene is TRBJ2-3, the V gene TRBV7-2; possible D gene TRBD2, 6 bases. Trimming pared 5 bases from V and 6 bases from J, leaving 12 bases between. The CDR3 loop spans 13 amino acids. CDR1 and CDR2 from the germline V gene are SGHTA and FQGNSA. Written as DNA, the CDR3 is TGTGCCAGCAGCCGGGGCGCGGGGGATACGCAGTATTTT. Protein product: CASSRGAGDTQYF. Variable domain in full (rest from reference TRBV7-2 and TRBJ2-3): GAGVSQSPSNKVTEKGKDVELRCDPISGHTALYWYRQSLGQGLEFLIYFQGNSAPDKSGLPSDRFSAERTGGSVSTLTIQRTQQEDSAVYLCASSRGAGDTQYFGPGTRLTVL.

This chain links TRBV5-1 with TRBJ2-7; D unresolved. V lost 0 bases and J 1 base, leaving 5 bases between the germline ends. There are 13 residues in the CDR3. Germline V lookup: CDR1 SGHRS, CDR2 YFSETQ. The chain's CDR3 is CASSLARSYEQYF. The CDR3 DNA reads as TGCGCCAGCAGCTTGGCGAGATCCTACGAGCAGTACTTC.

This clone was recorded a few times. The CDR3 bases are TGTGCCAGCAGCGTAGACTGGTACTCCTACAATGAGCAGTTCTTC. Protein: CASSVDWYSYNEQFF. The chain combines TRBV4-2 with TRBJ2-1; D is unresolved. The CDR3 loop spans 15 amino acids. The V end lost 5 bases, the J end lost 0 bases, and 11 bases lay between the germline ends. Germline CDR1 reads LGHNA; CDR2 reads YNFKEQ.

In its sample, this clone was seen a few times. The V and J genes are TRBV5-6 and TRBJ2-7, with 7 nucleotides matching TRBD1. CDR1 and CDR2 from the germline V gene are SGHDT and YYEEEE. CDR3 length: 14 residues. V shed 0 bases and J 7 bases; nucleotides not matched to a gene: 7. The CDR3, as DNA: TGTGCCAGCAGCTTGGTTGGGCAGGGGGATGAGCAGTACTTC. Amino acid sequence: CASSLVGQGDEQYF.

The chain employs TRBV5-4 and TRBJ2-5; weak D call: TRBD2 (5 bases). The CDR3 sequence is 17 residues long. The germline CDR1 and CDR2 sequences are SGHNT and YYREEE (reference sequence). Trimming left V 0 bases short and J 5 bases short, with 20 bases between. Here the CDR3 reads CASSLAPGSGTGETQYF. The CDR3 nucleotides are TGTGCCAGCAGCTTGGCCCCGGGAAGCGGTACTGGGGAGACCCAGTACTTC. The full variable domain, completed using reference TRBV5-4 and TRBJ2-5, is ETGVTQSPTHLIKTRGQQVTLRCSSQSGHNTVSWYQQALGQGPQFIFQYYREEENGRGNFPPRFSGLQFPNYSSELNVNALELDDSALYLCASSLAPGSGTGETQYFGPGTRLLVL.

This clone has a handful of counts. The chain employs TRBV6-5 and TRBJ1-4; TRBD1 matches at 9 bases. The CDR3 runs to 14 residues. Looked up from germline, CDR1 is MNHEY and CDR2 is SVGAGI. V was pared by 4 bases and J by 7 bases, with 4 bases of the junction left unmatched. The chain's CDR3 is CASSFGQGLEKLFF. Written as DNA, the CDR3 is TGTGCCAGCAGTTTCGGACAGGGGCTTGAAAAACTGTTTTTT.

The rearrangement uses TRBV5-1 and TRBJ2-5; 7 bases line up with TRBD2. The ends lost 2 bases at V and 1 base at J; junction bases unmatched: 5. The CDR3 extends over 15 amino acids. Germline V lookup: CDR1 SGHRS, CDR2 YFSETQ. DNA for the CDR3: TGCGCCAGCAGCTTAAGCGGGACTACCCAAGAGACCCAGTACTTC. This encodes CASSLSGTTQETQYF.

This clone turned up a few times. The gene calls are TRBV20-1 and TRBJ2-7; unclear D gene. Germline values: CDR1 DFQATT, CDR2 SNEGSKA (reference sequence). The CDR3 runs to 11 residues. V was cut by 0 bases and J by 4 bases, with 4 bases left in between. CDR3 protein: CSAREIYEQYF. Written as DNA, the CDR3 is TGCAGTGCTAGAGAAATATACGAGCAGTACTTC.

The genes are TRBV28 and TRBJ1-5, with no clear D. V was clipped by 8 bases and J by 11 bases, with 22 bases between them. CDR1 and CDR2 (germline): MDHEN, SYDVKM. The CDR3 runs 14 residues. The chain's CDR3 is CASQYSPIESTQHF. The CDR3 nucleotides are TGTGCCAGCCAGTACAGCCCTATAGAGAGTACCCAGCATTTT.

This clone was counted between two and nine times. The chain carries TRBV29-1 and TRBJ1-4; D is unclear. The CDR3 is 12 residues long. From germline, CDR1 is SQVTM and CDR2 ANQGSEA. The V end was cut by 6 bases, the J end by 8 bases, with 13 bases between. Written as DNA, the CDR3 is TGCAGCGTCGCGGGAGGGAGGGAAAAACTGTTTTTT. This encodes CSVAGGREKLFF. Full variable domain (rest looked up from reference TRBV29-1 and TRBJ1-4): SAVISQKPSRDICQRGTSLTIQCQVDSQVTMMFWYRQQPGQSLTLIATANQGSEATYESGFVIDKFPISRPNLTFSTLTVSNMSPEDSSIYLCSVAGGREKLFFGSGTQLSVL.

This clone came up a few times. The V call is TRBV5-1, the J call TRBJ2-4; tentative D call: TRBD2 (6 bases). The ends were cut back, 4 bases at V and 0 bases at J, with 11 bases in the middle. Germline CDR1 reads SGHRS; CDR2 reads YFSETQ. The CDR3 runs 15 residues. CDR3 nucleotides: TGCGCCAGCAGCCTCCAGGGACTAGCCAAAAACATTCAGTACTTC. Translated, it gives CASSLQGLAKNIQYF.